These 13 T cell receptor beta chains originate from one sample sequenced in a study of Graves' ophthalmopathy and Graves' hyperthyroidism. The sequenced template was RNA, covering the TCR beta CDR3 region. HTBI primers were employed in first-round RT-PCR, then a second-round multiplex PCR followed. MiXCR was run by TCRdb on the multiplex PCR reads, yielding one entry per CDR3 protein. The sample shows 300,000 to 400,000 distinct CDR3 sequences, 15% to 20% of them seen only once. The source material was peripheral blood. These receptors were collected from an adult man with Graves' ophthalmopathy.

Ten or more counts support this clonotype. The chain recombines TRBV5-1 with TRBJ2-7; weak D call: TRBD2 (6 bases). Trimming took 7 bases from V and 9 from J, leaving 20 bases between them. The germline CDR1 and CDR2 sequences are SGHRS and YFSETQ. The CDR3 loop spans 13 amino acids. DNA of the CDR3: TGCGCCAGCGGTCAGGGAACCGGAGGGAGGCAGTACTTC. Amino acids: CASGQGTGGRQYF.

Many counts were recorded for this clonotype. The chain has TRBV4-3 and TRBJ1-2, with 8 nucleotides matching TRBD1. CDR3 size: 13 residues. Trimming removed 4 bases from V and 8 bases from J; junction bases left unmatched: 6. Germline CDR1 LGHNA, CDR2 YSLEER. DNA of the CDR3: TGCGCCAGCAGCCCGATGACAGGGGAAGGCTACACCTTC. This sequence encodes CASSPMTGEGYTF.

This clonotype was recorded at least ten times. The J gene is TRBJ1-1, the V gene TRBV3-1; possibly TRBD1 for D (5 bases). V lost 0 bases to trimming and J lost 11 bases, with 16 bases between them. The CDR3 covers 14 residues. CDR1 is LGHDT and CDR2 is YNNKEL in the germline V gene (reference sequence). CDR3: CASSQDAAGSAAFF. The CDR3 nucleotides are TGTGCCAGCAGCCAAGATGCGGCAGGGTCAGCGGCTTTCTTT.

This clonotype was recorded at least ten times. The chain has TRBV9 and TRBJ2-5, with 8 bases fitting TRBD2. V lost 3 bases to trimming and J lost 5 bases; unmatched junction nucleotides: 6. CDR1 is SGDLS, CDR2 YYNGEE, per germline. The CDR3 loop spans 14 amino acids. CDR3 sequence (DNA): TGTGCCAGCAGCGAAGGAGCGGGAGAGGAGACCCAGTACTTC. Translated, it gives CASSEGAGEETQYF.

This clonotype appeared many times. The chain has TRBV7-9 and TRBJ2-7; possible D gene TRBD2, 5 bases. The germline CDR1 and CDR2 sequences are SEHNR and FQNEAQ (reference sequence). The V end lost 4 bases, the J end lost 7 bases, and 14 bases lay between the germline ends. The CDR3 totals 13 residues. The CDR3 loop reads CASSSGRGWEQYF. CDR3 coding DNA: TGTGCCAGCAGCTCTGGACGGGGTTGGGAGCAGTACTTC.

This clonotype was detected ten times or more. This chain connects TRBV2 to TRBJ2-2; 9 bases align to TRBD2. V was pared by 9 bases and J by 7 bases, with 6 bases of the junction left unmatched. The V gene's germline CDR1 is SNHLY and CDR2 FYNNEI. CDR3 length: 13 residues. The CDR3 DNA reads TGTGCCAGTCGACTAGCGGTTAACGGGGAGCTGTTTTTT. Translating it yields CASRLAVNGELFF.

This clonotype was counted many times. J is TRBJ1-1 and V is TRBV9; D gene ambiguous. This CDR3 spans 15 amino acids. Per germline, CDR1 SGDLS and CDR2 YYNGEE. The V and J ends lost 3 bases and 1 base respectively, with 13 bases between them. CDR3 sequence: CASSARMEGNTEAFF. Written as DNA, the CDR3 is TGTGCCAGCAGCGCTAGGATGGAAGGGAACACTGAAGCTTTCTTT.

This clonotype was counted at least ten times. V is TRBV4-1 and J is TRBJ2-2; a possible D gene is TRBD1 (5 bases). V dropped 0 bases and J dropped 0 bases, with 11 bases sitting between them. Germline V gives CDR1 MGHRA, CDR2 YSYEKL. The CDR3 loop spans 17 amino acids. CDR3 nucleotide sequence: TGCGCCAGCAGCCAAGAAGACAGTCGCGCGAACACCGGGGAGCTGTTTTTT. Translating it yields CASSQEDSRANTGELFF.

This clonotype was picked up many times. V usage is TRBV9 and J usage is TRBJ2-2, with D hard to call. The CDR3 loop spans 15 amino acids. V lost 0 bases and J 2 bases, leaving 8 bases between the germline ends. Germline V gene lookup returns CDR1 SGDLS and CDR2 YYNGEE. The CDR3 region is CASSVANRNTGELFF. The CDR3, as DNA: TGTGCCAGCAGCGTAGCTAACAGAAACACCGGGGAGCTGTTTTTT.

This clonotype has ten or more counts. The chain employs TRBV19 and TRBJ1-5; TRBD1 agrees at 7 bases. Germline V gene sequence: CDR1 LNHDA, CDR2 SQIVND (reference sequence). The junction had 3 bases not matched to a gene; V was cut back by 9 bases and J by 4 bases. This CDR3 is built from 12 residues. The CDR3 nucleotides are TGTGCCAGCAGGGGGTTAAATCAGCCCCAGCATTTT. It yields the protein CASRGLNQPQHF.

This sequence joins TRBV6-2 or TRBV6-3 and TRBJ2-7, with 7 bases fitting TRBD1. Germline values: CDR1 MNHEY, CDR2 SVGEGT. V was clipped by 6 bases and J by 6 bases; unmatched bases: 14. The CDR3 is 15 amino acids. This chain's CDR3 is CASSDDNRGYSEQYF. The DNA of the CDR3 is TGTGCCAGCAGCGACGACAACAGGGGCTACAGCGAGCAGTACTTC.

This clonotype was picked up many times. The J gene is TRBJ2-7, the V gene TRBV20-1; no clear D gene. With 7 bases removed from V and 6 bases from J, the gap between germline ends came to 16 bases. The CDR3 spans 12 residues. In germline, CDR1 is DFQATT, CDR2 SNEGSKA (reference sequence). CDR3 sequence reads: CSGHLNLREQYF. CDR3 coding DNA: TGCAGTGGTCATCTTAATCTACGCGAGCAGTACTTC.

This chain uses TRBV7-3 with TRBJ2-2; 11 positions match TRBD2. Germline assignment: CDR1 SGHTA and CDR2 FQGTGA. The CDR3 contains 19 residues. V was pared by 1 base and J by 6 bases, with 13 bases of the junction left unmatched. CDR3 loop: CASSLSLAGGLWGAGELFF. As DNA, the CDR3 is TGTGCCAGCAGCTTAAGTCTAGCGGGAGGCCTATGGGGGGCCGGGGAGCTGTTTTTT.